The TCR beta chain under discussion was sequenced for a study of CD8 T cells in ankylosing spondylitis (dated by TCRdb to the late 2010s). About the full investigation: To find TCR variants linked to disease, the study profiled T cell receptor beta repertoires in ankylosing spondylitis patients and healthy donors. The full study cohort comprised 20 to 25 ankylosing spondylitis patients and over a hundred healthy donors. Peripheral blood was sampled, and synovial fluid was additionally collected from ankylosing spondylitis patients. Results the study describes overall, beyond this receptor: A TCR beta motif of about eight highly homologous amino acid variants appeared characteristic of blood from ankylosing spondylitis patients. Some TCR beta motif variants had previously been reported in synovial fluid and blood of reactive arthritis patients, which suggested common disease-initiation mechanisms. The disease-linked clones had a CD8+ phenotype and were found at relatively low frequencies in peripheral blood. The disease-linked clones were reported to be significantly enriched in matched synovial fluid samples from ankylosing spondylitis patients.

The instrument was an Illumina HiSeq 2500. Quantitative 5'-RACE with molecular barcodes was used to prepare TCR beta libraries. As for the authors' bioinformatics: To identify disease-linked TCR variants, a new computational method was used, one built on a probabilistic model of VDJ rearrangement. TCRdb trimmed the raw reads at Q25, called clones with MiXCR and kept productive beta chains. Rows with a matching CDR3 protein are joined into one entry that keeps the most common DNA and genes. The V and J calls shown here were made by TCRdb, not taken from the authors' results. This sample has 200,000 or so distinct CDR3 sequences in its table, and under 15% of those were observed once. Of the sample, around 10% falls within the top ten clones. Trimming at the junction amounts to 6 bases on V and 5 bases on J, and the germline ends lie 22 bases apart. From cysteine to phenylalanine, the CDR3 is 16 amino acids long. The retained sequence is limited to the CDR3, 48 bases, with the frame set at the first base. The germline V gene sets CDR1 to MNHGY and CDR2 to SVAAGI.

There are a few counts of this clonotype. Its antigen is currently not known. Qualities for individual bases were not recorded, and no much larger clone is one base off. Sequencing was done on a sample of blood, either unsorted or a sorted T cell fraction (not recorded which). The chain couples TRBV6-9 to TRBJ2-5; the D region possibly corresponds to TRBD1 (5 bases align). This receptor was identified in a female donor with ankylosing spondylitis or in good health (not recorded which). The base sequence is TGTGCCAGCAGCCAACAGGAGTCCGGGTCTCGGGAGACCCAGTACTTC. This codes for CASSQQESGSRETQYF.